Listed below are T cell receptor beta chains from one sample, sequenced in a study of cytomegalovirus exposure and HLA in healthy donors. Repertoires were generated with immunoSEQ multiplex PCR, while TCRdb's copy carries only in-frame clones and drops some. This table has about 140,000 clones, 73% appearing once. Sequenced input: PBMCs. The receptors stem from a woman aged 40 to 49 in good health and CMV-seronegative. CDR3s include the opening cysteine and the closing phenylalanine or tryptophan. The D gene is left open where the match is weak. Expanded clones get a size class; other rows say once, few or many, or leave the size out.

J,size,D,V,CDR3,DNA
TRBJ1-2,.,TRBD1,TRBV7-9,CASSPGQSYGYTF,TGTGCCAGCAGCCCGGGACAGTCCTATGGCTACACCTTC
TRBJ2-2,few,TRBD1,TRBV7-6,CASSTDRVDGELFF,TGTGCCAGCAGCACGGACAGGGTCGACGGGGAGCTGTTTTTT
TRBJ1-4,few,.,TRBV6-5,CASSYSRQYRNEKLFF,TGTGCCAGCAGTTACTCGAGACAGTACCGAAATGAAAAACTGTTTTTT
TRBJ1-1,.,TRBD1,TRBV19,CASRRLPQGASTEAFF,TGTGCCAGTAGGAGACTTCCACAGGGGGCGAGCACTGAAGCTTTCTTT
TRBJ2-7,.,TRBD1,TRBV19,CASSATGMGSYEQYF,TGTGCCAGTAGTGCGACAGGGATGGGGTCCTACGAGCAGTACTTC
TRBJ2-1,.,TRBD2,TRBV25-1,CASRPPLAGGRDNEQFF,TGTGCCAGCAGGCCTCCACTAGCGGGGGGGAGGGACAATGAGCAGTTCTTC
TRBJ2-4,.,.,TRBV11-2,CASSRGGVRDIQYF,TGTGCCAGCAGCCGTGGGGGCGTTCGGGACATTCAGTACTTC
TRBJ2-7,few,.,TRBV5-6,CASSLFFAVSSYEQYF,TGTGCCAGCAGCTTGTTCTTCGCGGTGAGCTCCTACGAGCAGTACTTC
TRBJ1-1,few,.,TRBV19,CASSIAGKAFF,TGTGCCAGTAGTATAGCAGGGAAAGCTTTCTTT
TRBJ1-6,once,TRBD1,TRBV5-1,CASRVRDRENSPLHF,TGCGCCAGCAGGGTCCGGGACAGGGAAAATTCACCCCTCCACTTT
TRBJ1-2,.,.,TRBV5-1,CASSFDAGRRGYTF,TGCGCCAGCAGCTTTGATGCGGGGAGGAGAGGCTACACCTTC